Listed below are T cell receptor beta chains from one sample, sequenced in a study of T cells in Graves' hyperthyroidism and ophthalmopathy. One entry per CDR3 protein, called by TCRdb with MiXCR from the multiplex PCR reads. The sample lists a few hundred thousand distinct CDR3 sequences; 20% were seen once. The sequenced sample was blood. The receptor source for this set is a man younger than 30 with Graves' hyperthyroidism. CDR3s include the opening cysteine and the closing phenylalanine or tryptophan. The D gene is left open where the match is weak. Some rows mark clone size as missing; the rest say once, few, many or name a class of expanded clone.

CASLPRGTEAFF	TGTGCCAGCCTCCCGCGGGGCACTGAAGCTTTCTTT	-	-	TRBJ1-1	TRBV28
CSVEVAPGQGLEYEQYF	TGCAGCGTTGAAGTGGCTCCCGGGCAGGGACTAGAGTACGAGCAGTACTTC	-	TRBD2	TRBJ2-7	TRBV29-1
CASSVGGGLNEQYF	TGTGCCAGCAGCGTAGGCGGGGGGCTAAACGAGCAGTACTTC	many	TRBD2	TRBJ2-7	TRBV9
CASSPPWGGIYEQYF	TGTGCCAGCTCACCACCCTGGGGAGGGATCTACGAGCAGTACTTC	few	TRBD2	TRBJ2-7	TRBV18
CASSFRQANTGELFF	TGTGCCAGCAGTTTCCGACAAGCGAACACCGGGGAGCTGTTTTTT	many	-	TRBJ2-2	TRBV12-3/TRBV12-4
CARARLWDRPPSLAYGYTF	TGTGCCCGCGCGCGCCTCTGGGACAGACCACCTTCGCTGGCCTATGGCTACACCTTC	many	TRBD1	TRBJ1-2	TRBV6-4
CASSLTGEGQPQHF	TGTGCCAGCAGTCTGACAGGGGAAGGTCAGCCCCAGCATTTT	many	TRBD1	TRBJ1-5	TRBV27
CASSSGFGLGYTF	TGTGCCAGCAGCTCGGGGTTCGGCCTTGGCTACACCTTC	few	-	TRBJ1-2	TRBV7-9
CASSRSTLSRNQPQHF	TGTGCCAGCAGCCGGTCCACTCTCTCCCGCAATCAGCCCCAGCATTTT	many	-	TRBJ1-5	TRBV7-7
CASRRTGLMITEAFF	TGTGCCAGCAGACGGACAGGGTTAATGATCACTGAAGCTTTCTTT	-	TRBD1	TRBJ1-1	TRBV11-2
CASSESGRERFF	TGCGCCAGCAGTGAGTCAGGGCGAGAACGGTTCTTC	-	-	TRBJ2-1	TRBV10-1
CASSTSNQPQHF	TGTGCCAGCAGTACTAGCAATCAGCCCCAGCATTTT	many	-	TRBJ1-5	TRBV12-3/TRBV12-4
CSAIRDRGYEQYF	TGCAGTGCTATCCGGGACAGGGGCTACGAGCAGTACTTC	many	TRBD1	TRBJ2-7	TRBV20-1
CASTSRTSFTGELFF	TGTGCCAGTACCAGTAGGACTTCTTTCACCGGGGAGCTGTTTTTT	-	-	TRBJ2-2	TRBV7-9
CASSPPQGLQHF	TGCGCCAGCAGCCCTCCACAGGGACTCCAGCATTTT	many	-	TRBJ1-5	TRBV4-1
CASSLQGTGTEAFF	TGCGCCAGCAGCCTACAGGGGACGGGCACTGAAGCTTTCTTT	many	TRBD1	TRBJ1-1	TRBV5-1
CASSWSSGNYEQYF	TGTGCCAGCAGTTGGTCTAGCGGGAACTACGAGCAGTACTTC	-	TRBD2	TRBJ2-7	TRBV12-3/TRBV12-4
CASSQVSGAGSPLHF	TGCGCCAGCAGCCAAGTCTCGGGGGCTGGGTCACCCCTCCACTTT	few	-	TRBJ1-6	TRBV4-1
CATKGGVETQYF	TGTGCCACCAAGGGAGGGGTGGAGACCCAGTACTTC	few	TRBD2	TRBJ2-5	TRBV2
CASSLWGKVGEQYF	TGTGCCAGCAGTTTGTGGGGGAAGGTGGGCGAGCAGTACTTC	-	-	TRBJ2-7	TRBV28
CASSDPGGAPYEQYF	TGCGCCAGCAGCGACCCGGGAGGGGCCCCCTACGAGCAGTACTTC	few	TRBD2	TRBJ2-7	TRBV5-1
CASTRAGDTGELFF	TGTGCCAGCACCAGGGCAGGGGACACCGGGGAGCTGTTTTTT	-	-	TRBJ2-2	TRBV12-3/TRBV12-4
CASSSPPSGSLETQYF	TGTGCCAGCAGTTCACCCCCTAGCGGGAGCCTAGAGACCCAGTACTTC	-	TRBD2	TRBJ2-5	TRBV28
CASSYSVIYGYTF	TGTGCCAGCAGCTACTCGGTCATCTATGGCTACACCTTC	many	-	TRBJ1-2	TRBV7-2
CASRDKTGGTEAFF	TGTGCCAGCAGGGATAAGACAGGGGGCACTGAAGCTTTCTTT	few	TRBD1	TRBJ1-1	TRBV5-5
CASSLKSDRDYEQYF	TGTGCCAGCAGCTTAAAGTCCGACAGGGATTACGAGCAGTACTTC	many	TRBD1	TRBJ2-7	TRBV7-6
CASSRDTKNIQYF	TGTGCCAGCAGTCGGGACACCAAAAACATTCAGTACTTC	many	-	TRBJ2-4	TRBV11-1
CASGTAGPWGVSMGEAFF	TGTGCCAGTGGTACTGCAGGGCCCTGGGGGGTCTCGATGGGTGAAGCTTTCTTT	few	-	TRBJ1-1	TRBV11-1
CASSLGSPPETQYF	TGCGCCAGCAGCTTGGGTAGCCCTCCAGAGACCCAGTACTTC	many	-	TRBJ2-5	TRBV5-1
CASSLLGQTNTEAFF	TGTGCCAGCAGCTTACTCGGACAGACGAACACTGAAGCTTTCTTT	many	-	TRBJ1-1	TRBV7-9
CATSRQGVTNYGYTF	TGTGCCACCAGCCGACAGGGGGTAACTAACTATGGCTACACCTTC	-	TRBD1	TRBJ1-2	TRBV15